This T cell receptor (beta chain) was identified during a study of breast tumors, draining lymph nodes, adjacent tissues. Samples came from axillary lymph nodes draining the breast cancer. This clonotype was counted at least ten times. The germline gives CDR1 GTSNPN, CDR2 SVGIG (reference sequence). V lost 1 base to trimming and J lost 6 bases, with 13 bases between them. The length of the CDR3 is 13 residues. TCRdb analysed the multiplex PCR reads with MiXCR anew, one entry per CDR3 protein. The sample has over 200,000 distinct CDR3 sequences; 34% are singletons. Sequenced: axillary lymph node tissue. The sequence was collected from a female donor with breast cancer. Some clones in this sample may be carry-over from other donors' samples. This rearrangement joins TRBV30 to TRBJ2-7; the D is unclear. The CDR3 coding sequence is TGTGCCTGGAGTGCCAGTACGGTTGGCGAGCAGTACTTC. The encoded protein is CAWSASTVGEQYF.